What follows describes a single T cell receptor beta chain. Its antigen is not known. A minimum of 6 million PBMCs was isolated per sample. CDR3 size: 15 residues. V was trimmed by 5 bases and J by 0 bases, leaving 11 bases between them. The germline V gene encodes CDR1 MNHNY and CDR2 SVGAGI (reference sequence). The sample belongs to a study of blood T cells in healthy people across ages. Study findings and constraints: Diversity of TCR beta per million T cells declined in a roughly linear way with age. Donor CMV status was unknown, possibly confounding expanded clonotype changes.

Together with a sample-barcoded 5' primer, a J-beta primer mix was included in a second PCR lasting roughly 6 to 12 cycles. Every single cDNA molecule received a tag from a template-switch adaptor with 12 random nucleotides. TCRdb ran MiXCR on the 5' RACE reads and lists one entry per CDR3 protein. The data show some 1.8 million distinct CDR3 sequences, roughly two fifths seen once. The receptor was isolated from a human donor in good health. Sequenced: blood. The chain links TRBV6-6 to TRBJ2-1; D perhaps matches TRBD2 (6 bases). The CDR3 sequence: CASSANGGSYNEQFF. Here the CDR3 DNA reads TGTGCCAGCAGTGCTAACGGGGGCTCCTACAATGAGCAGTTCTTC.